This TCR beta chain is from a study of T cells in Graves' hyperthyroidism and ophthalmopathy. This clonotype appeared a few times. The CDR3 consists of 15 residues. The V gene's germline CDR1 is LGHDT and CDR2 YNNKEL (reference sequence). The V end lost 1 base, the J end lost 2 bases, and 9 bases lay between the germline ends. Clinical symptoms, serum thyroxine and TRAb, thyroid ultrasound and orbital computed tomography were used for the diagnoses. The source material, RNA transcripts, was used to amplify TCR beta CDR3 regions. During a first-round RT-PCR of the TCR CDR3, the HTBI primer set was used. Each CDR3 protein is one row after TCRdb ran MiXCR on the multiplex PCR reads. The table has approximately 330,000 distinct CDR3 sequences, roughly 15% seen once; the top ten hold 34%.

This receptor was obtained from a woman aged 40-49 years with Graves' ophthalmopathy. J is TRBJ2-1 and V is TRBV3-1, with D hard to call. The source material was blood. The CDR3, as DNA: TGTGCCAGCAGCCAAGTCAGTGGGACCTACAATGAGCAGTTCTTC. Translated: CASSQVSGTYNEQFF.